The T cell receptor beta chain described here comes from a study of T cells after somatic rescue of genetic block. Assay used: immunoSEQ multiplex PCR; TCRdb lists only in-frame clones, some missing. The sample lists 68,000 or so clones, under 95% occurring once. Germline V gene data show CDR1 as ENHRY and CDR2 as SYGVKD. Losses at the gene ends were 6 bases for V and 5 bases for J; bases not matched to a gene: 7. The CDR3 has 14 residues. Sequences were obtained from peripheral blood mononuclear cells (PBMCs). The J gene is TRBJ2-3, the V gene TRBV10-3, with 8 bases that match TRBD2. The clonotype was recovered from a man aged 40-50 years. The CDR3, as DNA: TGTGCCATCAGATCAGCGGGAGATAAAGATACGCAGTATTTT. Encoded protein: CAIRSAGDKDTQYF.